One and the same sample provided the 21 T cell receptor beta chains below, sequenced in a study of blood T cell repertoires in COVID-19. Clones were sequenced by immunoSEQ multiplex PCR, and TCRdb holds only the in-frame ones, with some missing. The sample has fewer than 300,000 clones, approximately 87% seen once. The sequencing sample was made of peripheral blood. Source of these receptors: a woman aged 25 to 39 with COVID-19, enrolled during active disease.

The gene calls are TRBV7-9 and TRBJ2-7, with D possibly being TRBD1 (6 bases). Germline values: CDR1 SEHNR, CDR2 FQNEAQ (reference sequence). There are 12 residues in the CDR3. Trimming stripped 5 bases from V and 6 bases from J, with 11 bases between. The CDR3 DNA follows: TGTGCCAGCAGCGGTGGGGGCGGCGAGCAGTACTTC. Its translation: CASSGGGGEQYF.

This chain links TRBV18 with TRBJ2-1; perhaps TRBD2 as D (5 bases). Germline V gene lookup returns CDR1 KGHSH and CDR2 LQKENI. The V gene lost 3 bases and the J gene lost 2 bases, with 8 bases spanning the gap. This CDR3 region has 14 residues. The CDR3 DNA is TGTGCCAGCTCACCGGACTCTGCCTACAATGAGCAGTTCTTC. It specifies CASSPDSAYNEQFF.

The CDR3 loop is CASSSVGRGQYF. The CDR3 DNA is TGCGCCAGCAGCTCCGTCGGGCGGGGGCAGTACTTC. This rearrangement joins TRBV5-1 to TRBJ2-7; maybe TRBD2 (6 bases). V lost 3 bases, J lost 9 bases, and 13 bases lay in between. Germline V gene lookup returns CDR1 SGHRS and CDR2 YFSETQ. The CDR3 has 12 amino acids.

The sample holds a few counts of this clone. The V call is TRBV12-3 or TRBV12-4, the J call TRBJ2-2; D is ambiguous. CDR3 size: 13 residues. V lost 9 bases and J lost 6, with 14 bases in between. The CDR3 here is CASSSLSAGELFF. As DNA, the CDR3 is TGTGCCAGTAGCTCCCTTTCGGCCGGGGAGCTGTTTTTT.

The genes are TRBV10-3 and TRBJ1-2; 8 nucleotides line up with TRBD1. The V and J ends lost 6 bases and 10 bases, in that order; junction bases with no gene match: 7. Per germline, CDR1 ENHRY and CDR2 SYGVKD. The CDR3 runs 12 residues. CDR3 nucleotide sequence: TGTGCCATCAGGTCGACAGGGGAGGACTACACCTTC. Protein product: CAIRSTGEDYTF.

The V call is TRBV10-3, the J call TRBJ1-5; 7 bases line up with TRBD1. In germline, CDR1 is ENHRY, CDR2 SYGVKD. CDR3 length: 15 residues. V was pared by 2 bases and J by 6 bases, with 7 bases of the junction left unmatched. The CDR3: CAISETETGFQPQHF. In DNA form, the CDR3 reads TGTGCCATCAGTGAGACCGAGACAGGGTTTCAGCCCCAGCATTTT.

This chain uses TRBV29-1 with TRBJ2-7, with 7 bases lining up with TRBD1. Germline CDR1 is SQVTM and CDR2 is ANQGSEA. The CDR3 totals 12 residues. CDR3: CRGSDRMSEQYF. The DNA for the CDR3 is TGCAGGGGTTCGGACAGGATGTCCGAGCAGTACTTC.

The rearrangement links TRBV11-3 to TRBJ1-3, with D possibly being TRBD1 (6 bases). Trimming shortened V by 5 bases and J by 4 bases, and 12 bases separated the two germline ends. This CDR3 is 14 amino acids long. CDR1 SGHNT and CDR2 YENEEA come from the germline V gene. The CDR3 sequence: CASSPGQKGNTIYF. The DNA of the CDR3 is TGTGCCAGCAGCCCCGGACAGAAAGGAAACACCATATATTTT.

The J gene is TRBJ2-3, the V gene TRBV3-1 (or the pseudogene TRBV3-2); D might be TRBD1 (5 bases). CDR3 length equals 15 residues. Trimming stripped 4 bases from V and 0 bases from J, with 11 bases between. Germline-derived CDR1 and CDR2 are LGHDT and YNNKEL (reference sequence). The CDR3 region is CASSLTVTSTDTQYF. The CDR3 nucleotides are TGTGCCAGCAGCCTGACAGTCACTAGCACAGATACGCAGTATTTT.

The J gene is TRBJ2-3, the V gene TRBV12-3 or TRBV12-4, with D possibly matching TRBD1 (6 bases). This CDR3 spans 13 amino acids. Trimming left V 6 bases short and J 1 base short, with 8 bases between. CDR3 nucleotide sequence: TGTGCCAGCAGCAACAGGGGCACAGATACGCAGTATTTT. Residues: CASSNRGTDTQYF.

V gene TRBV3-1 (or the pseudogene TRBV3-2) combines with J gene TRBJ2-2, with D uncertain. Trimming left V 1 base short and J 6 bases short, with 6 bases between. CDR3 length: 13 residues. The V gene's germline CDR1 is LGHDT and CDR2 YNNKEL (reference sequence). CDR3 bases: TGTGCCAGCAGCCAAGTCCCAGCCGGGGAGCTGTTTTTT. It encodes CASSQVPAGELFF.

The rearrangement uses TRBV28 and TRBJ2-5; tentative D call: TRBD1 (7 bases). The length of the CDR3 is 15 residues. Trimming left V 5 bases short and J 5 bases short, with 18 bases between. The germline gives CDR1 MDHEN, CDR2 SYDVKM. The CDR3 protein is CASSPGQAGRETQYF. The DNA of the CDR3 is TGTGCCAGCAGTCCTGGACAGGCGGGGAGGGAGACCCAGTACTTC.

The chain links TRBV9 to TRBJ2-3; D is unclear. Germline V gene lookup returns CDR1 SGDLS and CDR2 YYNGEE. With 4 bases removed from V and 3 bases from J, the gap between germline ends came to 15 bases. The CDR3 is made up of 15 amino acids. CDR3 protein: CASSPPVSFTDTQYF. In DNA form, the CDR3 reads TGTGCCAGCAGCCCCCCCGTAAGCTTTACAGATACGCAGTATTTT.

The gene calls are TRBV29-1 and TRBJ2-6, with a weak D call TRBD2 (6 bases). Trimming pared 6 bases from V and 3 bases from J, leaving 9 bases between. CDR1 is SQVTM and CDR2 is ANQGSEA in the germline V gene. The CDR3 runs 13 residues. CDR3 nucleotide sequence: TGCAGCGTGGAGGGAAGTGGGGCCAACGTCCTGACTTTC. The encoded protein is CSVEGSGANVLTF.

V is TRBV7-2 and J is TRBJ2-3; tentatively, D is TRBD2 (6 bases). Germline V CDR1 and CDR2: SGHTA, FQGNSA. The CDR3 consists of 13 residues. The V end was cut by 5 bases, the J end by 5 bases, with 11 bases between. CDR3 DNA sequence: TGTGCCAGCAGCCGCACTAGCTTAGATACGCAGTATTTT. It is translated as CASSRTSLDTQYF.

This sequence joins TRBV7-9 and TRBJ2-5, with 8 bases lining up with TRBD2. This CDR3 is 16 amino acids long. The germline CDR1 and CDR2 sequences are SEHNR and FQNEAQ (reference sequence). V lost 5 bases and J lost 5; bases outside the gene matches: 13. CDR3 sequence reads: CASSPPLRGGRETQYF. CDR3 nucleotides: TGTGCCAGCAGCCCCCCCCTACGGGGGGGCCGGGAGACCCAGTACTTC.

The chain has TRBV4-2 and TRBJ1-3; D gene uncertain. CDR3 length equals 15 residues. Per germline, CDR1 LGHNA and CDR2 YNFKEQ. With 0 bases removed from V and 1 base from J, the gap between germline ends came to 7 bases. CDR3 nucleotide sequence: TGTGCCAGCAGCCAAGATCGGGAATCTGGAAACACCATATATTTT. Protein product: CASSQDRESGNTIYF.

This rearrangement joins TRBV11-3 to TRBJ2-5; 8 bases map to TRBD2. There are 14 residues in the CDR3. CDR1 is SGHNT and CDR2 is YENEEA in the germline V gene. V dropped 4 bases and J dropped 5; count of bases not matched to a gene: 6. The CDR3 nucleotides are TGTGCCAGCAGCTCCCGGGGGGGACGGGAGACCCAGTACTTC. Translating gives CASSSRGGRETQYF.

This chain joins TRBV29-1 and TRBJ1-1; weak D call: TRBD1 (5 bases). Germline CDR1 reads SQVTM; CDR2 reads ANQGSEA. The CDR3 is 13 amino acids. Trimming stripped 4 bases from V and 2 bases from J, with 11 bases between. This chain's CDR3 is CSVAQVINTEAFF. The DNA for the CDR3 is TGCAGCGTTGCACAGGTGATAAACACTGAAGCTTTCTTT.

This chain's CDR3 is CASSTGTGGEKYGYTF. DNA for the CDR3: TGTGCCAGCAGCACCGGGACAGGGGGCGAGAAATACGGCTACACCTTC. This chain connects TRBV7-9 to TRBJ1-2; TRBD1 matches 12 bases. This CDR3 contains 16 residues. Germline assignment: CDR1 SEHNR and CDR2 FQNEAQ (reference sequence). Trimming took 5 bases from V and 8 from J; bases not matched to a gene: 12.

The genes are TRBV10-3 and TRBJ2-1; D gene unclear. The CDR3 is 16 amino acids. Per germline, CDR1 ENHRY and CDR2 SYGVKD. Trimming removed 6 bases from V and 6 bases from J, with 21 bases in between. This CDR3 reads CAISTHLGLASNEQFF. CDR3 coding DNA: TGTGCCATCAGCACCCATCTAGGTCTCGCTTCCAATGAGCAGTTCTTC.